This T cell receptor (beta chain) was found in a study of cytotoxic CD8 clonotypes in ibrutinib-treated CLL. Study at large: Investigators collected response samples after a median about twelve months of treatment, range 6 to 36. The samples contained over 250,000 productive templates on average. They also contained an average of 94,082 productive rearrangements.

Depth targeted 1 in 200,000 to 1 in 1 million T cells, averaging around 9.5x coverage per clonotype. The protocol was immunoSEQ multiplex PCR, while the TCRdb copy is restricted to in-frame clones and leaves out a portion. The top ten clones hold 13% of a sample with 190,000 or so clones, around 72% of them seen once. Trimming took 1 base from V and 0 from J; bases not matched to a gene: 6. The CDR3 is made up of 18 amino acids. Germline V CDR1 and CDR2: LGHNA, YSLEER. This receptor was taken from a human donor with chronic lymphocytic leukemia. The chain recombines TRBV4-3 with TRBJ2-1; 10 bases fit TRBD1. Sequenced here: PBMCs, sampled after 24 months of ibrutinib treatment. The CDR3 nucleotides read TGCGCCAGCAGCCAAGCACGGACAGGGGGTCCCTCCTACAATGAGCAGTTCTTC. It is translated as CASSQARTGGPSYNEQFF.